The entry that follows covers one T cell receptor (beta chain) sequence. This entry comes from a study of blood T cell repertoires in COVID-19. Trimming removed 1 base at V and 3 bases at J, with 16 bases between. The CDR3 sequence is 17 residues long. Germline values: CDR1 LNHNV, CDR2 YYDKDF (reference sequence). Assay used: immunoSEQ multiplex PCR; TCRdb lists only in-frame clones, some missing. This table holds approximately 110,000 clones, around 90% found once. The chain links TRBV15 to TRBJ1-5; D remains ambiguous. What was sequenced was peripheral blood. This clonotype originated in a human donor in a cohort sampled during active COVID-19. The CDR3 reads CATSRGRVGLVNQPQHF. The CDR3 region has the DNA TGTGCCACCAGCAGAGGGAGGGTCGGGCTCGTCAATCAGCCCCAGCATTTT. The variable domain in full, completed from reference TRBV15 and TRBJ1-5, reads DAMVIQNPRYQVTQFGKPVTLSCSQTLNHNVMYWYQQKSSQAPKLLFHYYDKDFNNEADTPDNFQSRRPNTSFCFLDIRSPGLGDTAMYLCATSRGRVGLVNQPQHFGDGTRLSIL.